The rows below give T cell receptor beta chains drawn from one sample of a study of T-cell reconstitution after alpha-beta-depleted transplantation in children. TCRdb fed the PCR reads into MiXCR, producing one record per CDR3 protein. The sample carries about 600,000 distinct CDR3 sequences, 10% to 13% recorded once. This specimen was PBMCs from the stem cell graft donor, taken from the stem cell graft. The receptors here all came from a human donor who donated a stem cell graft to a child with acute myeloid leukemia. CDR3s include the opening cysteine and the closing phenylalanine or tryptophan. Each record gives: CDR3 length, J gene, V gene, D gene, clone size, CDR3 DNA, CDR3 protein. D genes are given only for firm matches. Part of the rows lack a size; the others show once, few, many or a class for expanded clones.

>13|TRBJ2-7|TRBV20-1|TRBD2|few
TGCAGTGCTCGAACTAGCGGGAGGGGGGAGCAGTACTTC
CSARTSGRGEQYF
>14|TRBJ2-1|TRBV29-1|TRBD1|few
TGCAGCGTTGAAATACAGGGGCGGATGAATGAGCAGTTCTTC
CSVEIQGRMNEQFF
>14|TRBJ2-2|TRBV7-2|TRBD2|.
TGTGCCAATGGGGGGGGTAGCGGCACCGGGGAGCTGTTTTTT
CANGGGSGTGELFF
>19|TRBJ2-7|TRBV4-2|TRBD2|.
TGTGCCAGCAGCCAAGGGACTAGCGGGAGAAGAGGGGGCCGCTACGAGCAGTACTTC
CASSQGTSGRRGGRYEQYF
>15|TRBJ2-7|TRBV9|TRBD2|.
TGTGCCAGCAGCGTAGAGGGACTAGGAGTATCCGAGCAGTACTTC
CASSVEGLGVSEQYF
>11|TRBJ2-1|TRBV29-1|.|.
TGCAGCGTTGATGCCGGAGACGAGCAGTTCTTC
CSVDAGDEQFF
>16|TRBJ2-7|TRBV6-5|TRBD2|many
TGTGCCAGCAGTTACGGGCTGGGCGGGAGAAGCTACGAGCAGTACTTC
CASSYGLGGRSYEQYF
>17|TRBJ2-3|TRBV7-2|TRBD2|few
TGTGCCAGCAGCTTGGGGCTAGCGGGAGGGCGATCAGATACGCAGTATTTT
CASSLGLAGGRSDTQYF
>11|TRBJ2-7|TRBV29-1|TRBD2|many
TGCAGCGTTGTAGCGGGATACGAGCAGTACTTC
CSVVAGYEQYF
>12|TRBJ2-1|TRBV10-3|.|many
TGTGCCATCAGTGAGTCGGACAATGAGCAGTTCTTC
CAISESDNEQFF
>14|TRBJ2-1|TRBV19|TRBD2|few
TGTGCCAGTAGTATGGCCGGGAGGGTGGGTTCGCAGTTCTTC
CASSMAGRVGSQFF
>21|TRBJ2-5|TRBV21-1|.|.
TGTGCCAGCAGCAATGGGGGTAGGGACAGCCGGGACTACCCGAAGGGGCGGGCCCAGTACTTC
CASSNGGRDSRDYPKGRAQYF
>14|TRBJ2-7|TRBV7-2|.|many
TGTGCCAGCAGCGATATGGAGTGGGCCTACGAGCAGTACTTC
CASSDMEWAYEQYF
>15|TRBJ2-2|TRBV30|TRBD2|.
TGTGCCTGGACTAGCGGGAGGGCCGTCACCGGGGAGCTGTTTTTT
CAWTSGRAVTGELFF
>15|TRBJ2-1|TRBV3-1|TRBD2|.
TGTGCCAGCAGCAAGCGGGACCAGCGGGAGATTGAGCAGTTCTTC
CASSKRDQREIEQFF
>14|TRBJ1-5|TRBV20-1|.|.
TGCAGTGCTAGTGAGGGGAGCGGCAATCAGCCCCAGCATTTT
CSASEGSGNQPQHF
>13|TRBJ2-2|TRBV7-2|.|many
TGTGCCAGCAGCTTAGAGGGGACGCGGAAGCTGTTTTTT
CASSLEGTRKLFF
>15|TRBJ2-7|TRBV5-1|.|.
TGCGCCAGCAGCCCCCGGGACGATTGGGCCAACGAGCAGTACTTC
CASSPRDDWANEQYF
>14|TRBJ1-5|TRBV20-1|TRBD1|few
TGCAGTGCTAGTAACAGGGGAACCAATCAGCCCCAGCATTTT
CSASNRGTNQPQHF
>13|TRBJ2-1|TRBV20-1|TRBD2|few
TGCAGTCTACCGGGACTAGCGGGCAATGAGCAGTTCTTC
CSLPGLAGNEQFF
>14|TRBJ2-7|TRBV7-2|TRBD2|many
TGTGCCAGCAGACTAGCGATACACTCCTACGAGCAGTACTTC
CASRLAIHSYEQYF
>17|TRBJ2-1|TRBV6-9|TRBD2|many
TGTGCCAGCAGTTATTCCATATTGGCGGGAGGGAGTAATGAGCAGTTCTTC
CASSYSILAGGSNEQFF
>12|TRBJ1-1|TRBV5-1|.|few
TGCGCCAGCAGTCGGGACGCAGATGAAGCTTTCTTT
CASSRDADEAFF
>14|TRBJ1-2|TRBV5-1|TRBD1|.
TGCGCCAGCAGCCCCGACAGGGCAGCCTATGGCTACACCTTC
CASSPDRAAYGYTF
>15|TRBJ1-1|TRBV12-3/TRBV12-4|.|many
TGTGCCAGCAGCCCTTTAGTGTCGTATGGAACTGAAGCTTTCTTT
CASSPLVSYGTEAFF
>11|TRBJ2-5|TRBV12-3/TRBV12-4|.|many
TGTGCCAGCAGTTTATTCGAGACCCAGTACTTC
CASSLFETQYF
>13|TRBJ1-1|TRBV14|.|few
TGTGCCAGCAGCCAAGGGCAACACACTGAAGCTTTCTTT
CASSQGQHTEAFF
>15|TRBJ2-1|TRBV4-2|TRBD2|many
TGTGCCAGCAGCCAAGAGTTGCGGGAGTGGAATGAGCAGTTCTTC
CASSQELREWNEQFF
>18|TRBJ2-1|TRBV7-6|TRBD2|.
TGTGCCAGCAGCTTAGGTGCTATCAGGCGGGAGGGCCGCGATGAGCAGTTCTTC
CASSLGAIRREGRDEQFF
>18|TRBJ2-1|TRBV5-1|TRBD2|many
TGCGCCAGCAGCGGGAGAGGACGGCCGGGAGGGTCCTACAATGAGCAGTTCTTC
CASSGRGRPGGSYNEQFF
>17|TRBJ2-6|TRBV20-1|TRBD1|many
TGCAGTGCTAGACCCTCGCAACAGGGGGCTGGGGCCAACGTCCTGACTTTC
CSARPSQQGAGANVLTF
>14|TRBJ2-2|TRBV18|.|few
TGTGCCAGCTCACCACCGATTTTCACCGGGGAGCTGTTTTTT
CASSPPIFTGELFF
>15|TRBJ2-1|TRBV7-9|.|many
TGTGCCAGCAGCTTAAGTCAGGGCATCTACAATGAGCAGTTCTTC
CASSLSQGIYNEQFF
>15|TRBJ1-1|TRBV5-1|.|.
TGCGCCAGCAGCTTGGCCGTCGGAATGAACACTGAAGCTTTCTTT
CASSLAVGMNTEAFF
>15|TRBJ2-5|TRBV25-1|TRBD2|many
TGTGCCAGCAGTGGGGCCGGGGGAGGGCAAGAGACCCAGTACTTC
CASSGAGGGQETQYF
>15|TRBJ1-3|TRBV15|TRBD1|many
TGTGCCACCAGCCGCCTTGGACAGGGACGAAACACCATATATTTT
CATSRLGQGRNTIYF
>14|TRBJ2-1|TRBV20-1|TRBD1|many
TGCAGTGCTTATCTTACAGGGGCCAACAATGAGCAGTTCTTC
CSAYLTGANNEQFF
>15|TRBJ1-1|TRBV5-1|.|few
TGCGCCAGCAGCTTGGCTCGGTCGGGAAGCACTGAAGCTTTCTTT
CASSLARSGSTEAFF
>15|TRBJ2-3|TRBV7-3|.|.
TGTGCCAGCAGCTCCCAGGACAGCCGCACAGATACGCAGTATTTT
CASSSQDSRTDTQYF
>13|TRBJ1-2|TRBV5-1|.|.
TGCGCCAGCAGCTTAACAGGGCTGAGTGGCTACACCTTC
CASSLTGLSGYTF
>13|TRBJ2-2|TRBV10-3|TRBD1|.
TGTGCCATCACCGGGACAGATACCGGGGAGCTGTTTTTT
CAITGTDTGELFF
>16|TRBJ2-1|TRBV12-3/TRBV12-4|.|few
TGTGCCAGCAGCCTCAGGGCCGGGACGGGCTACAATGAGCAGTTCTTC
CASSLRAGTGYNEQFF
>12|TRBJ1-6|TRBV12-3/TRBV12-4|.|.
TGTGCCAGCAGAAGAAGGGATTCACCCCTCCACTTT
CASRRRDSPLHF
>12|TRBJ1-3|TRBV12-3/TRBV12-4|.|many
TGTGCCAGCAGCCCCGGGGGGAGGGCGGAATATTTT
CASSPGGRAEYF
>13|TRBJ1-1|TRBV29-1|.|many
TGCAGCGTTGTAGTCGGGATGAACACTGAAGCTTTCTTT
CSVVVGMNTEAFF
>14|TRBJ2-2|TRBV5-1|.|many
TGCGCCAGCAGCTTGGGCCCGCTCACCGGGGAGCTGTTTTTT
CASSLGPLTGELFF
>18|TRBJ2-6|TRBV29-1|TRBD1|many
TGCAGCGTTGAACAAGACGGGACAGGGGGAACTGGGGCCAACGTCCTGACTTTC
CSVEQDGTGGTGANVLTF
>16|TRBJ1-4|TRBV5-1|TRBD1|.
TGCGCCAGCAGCTTGGAGGGACAGGGCAAGGGTGAAAAACTGTTTTTT
CASSLEGQGKGEKLFF
>14|TRBJ2-3|TRBV10-3|TRBD2|many
TGTGCCATCTCGAGGGGACTAGATACAGATACGCAGTATTTT
CAISRGLDTDTQYF
>14|TRBJ2-7|TRBV12-3/TRBV12-4|TRBD2|many
TGTGCCAGCAGTCCAGGACTAGCGGGAGAGGAGCAGTACTTC
CASSPGLAGEEQYF
>13|TRBJ2-7|TRBV7-2|.|few
TGTGCCAGCAGCTCACGGACTGACTACGAGCAGTACTTC
CASSSRTDYEQYF
>12|TRBJ1-4|TRBV29-1|.|.
TGCAGTGCCGGGGCCCAGGGTGGAAAACTGTTTTTT
CSAGAQGGKLFF
>13|TRBJ2-7|TRBV7-3|.|many
TGTGCCAGCAGCTTCTGGACAACCTACGAGCAGTACTTC
CASSFWTTYEQYF
>18|TRBJ2-1|TRBV24-1|TRBD2|many
TGTGCCACCAGTGGTGGACTAGCGGGATTAAGCTCCTACAATGAGCAGTTCTTC
CATSGGLAGLSSYNEQFF
>14|TRBJ1-1|TRBV14|TRBD1|.
TGTGCCAGCAGCCAAGCAGGGGGCGTAACTGAAGCTTTCTTT
CASSQAGGVTEAFF
>20|TRBJ2-1|TRBV4-2|TRBD1|few
TGTGCCAGCAGCCAAGCCGGGACAGGGGGCGTCTCAGGGACCTACAATGAGCAGTTCTTC
CASSQAGTGGVSGTYNEQFF
>16|TRBJ2-6|TRBV5-1|.|many
TGCGCCAGCAGCTCACAGGGTGTCGCTGGGGCCAACGTCCTGACTTTC
CASSSQGVAGANVLTF
>12|TRBJ2-1|TRBV20-1|TRBD2|few
TGCAGTGCTAGAATACTAGCGGACCTGCAGTTCTTC
CSARILADLQFF
>15|TRBJ2-7|TRBV4-2|TRBD2|few
TGTGCCAGCAGCCAAGATCGGGGGGGCCTCTACGAGCAGTACTTC
CASSQDRGGLYEQYF